This T cell receptor beta chain stems from a study of blood T cell repertoires in COVID-19. Study-level background: Samples representing acute and convalescent COVID-19 were sourced from the United States, Italy and Spain.

Exposed participants encountered a COVID-19 case during the 2 weeks preceding study entry. TCRdb keeps only in-frame clones here, not all; method: immunoSEQ multiplex PCR. Among approximately 220,000 clones listed, around 88% were seen once. V shed 2 bases and J shed 7 bases, with 17 bases lying between them. Germline loops: CDR1 ENHRY, CDR2 SYGVKD. This CDR3 comprises 16 residues. The origin of this receptor is a woman under 40 who had been exposed to COVID-19. Source material: PBMCs or T cells enriched from blood (not recorded which). The rearrangement uses TRBV10-3 and TRBJ2-2; tentatively, D is TRBD2 (6 bases). This CDR3 reads CAISEAAGTSVGELFF. The CDR3 bases are TGTGCCATCAGTGAGGCAGCCGGGACTTCAGTCGGGGAGCTGTTTTTT.